The T cell receptor (beta chain) under discussion was sequenced for a study of spatial heterogeneity in lung cancer (dated by TCRdb to the late 2010s). Context from the whole study: More beta-chain than alpha-chain transcripts were consistently detected, likely reflecting higher beta-chain transcript abundance. The study linked features of the TCR repertoire to counts of nonsynonymous mutations, which were determined by whole-exome sequencing of tumor tissue. In non-small cell lung cancer, the study made a quantitative comparison of TCR alpha and beta repertoires among multiple tumor regions, matched nontumor lung and blood. In the raw uncorrected reads, each unique combination of TCR and UMI appeared more than ten times on average. Both alpha and beta chains were TCR-sequenced in samples taken at surgery, namely 220 tumor regions, approximately 66 matched nontumor lung samples and 45 to 60 PBMC samples. The full study reports these points: Additional single-cell paired TCR alpha and beta sequencing was considered necessary to confirm, at a functional level, the hypothesis that regional TCRs recognize regional mutations. Ubiquitous expanded tumor TCRs were detected in blood more often at tumor resection than at routine follow-up.

The time point label, read with the paper, signifies: sample taken at primary tumor resection. Without any cell sorting, TCR sequencing was performed on whole RNA extracted either from tumor and nontumor lung tissue or from cryopreserved PBMC samples. The donors were about 65 patients from the lung TRACERx cohort who had early-stage, untreated non-small cell lung cancer. Only patients for whom sufficient RNA was available from at least two tumor regions were selected for TCR sequencing. In this sample, this clonotype turned up many times. Its specific antigen is unknown. No base-level quality is on record; no much larger clone is a single base apart. Library preparation employed 5' RACE. Sequenced on a NextSeq 500. The TCR library protocol attached a unique molecular identifier to each TCR cDNA molecule to allow correction of PCR and sequencing errors. On the study's bioinformatics: TCR identification, UMI-based error correction and CDR3 extraction were all carried out with Decombinator tools. Expanded TCRs were defined as those above a frequency of 2 per 1,000, corresponding to the top 1% of the tumor frequency distribution. Renyi diversity was computed with the R vegan package after each repertoire had been subsampled 100 times to 5,000 TCRs. CDR3 similarity networks were built from amino acid triplet string-kernel similarity, connecting CDR3s with pairwise similarity above 0.82. In TCRdb, the public reads were trimmed at Q25 with fastp and aligned with MiXCR, with productive beta chains retained. When rows share a CDR3 protein, they turn into one entry using the most common DNA and genes. These V and J calls derive from TCRdb rather than the authors' analysis. The sample records 25,000 to 30,000 distinct CDR3 sequences, around 9.2% of which are singletons. The top ten hold under 40% of the sample.

The V and J ends are trimmed by 4 bases and 3 bases, leaving 9 bases between them. CDR1 and CDR2 are drawn from the germline V gene: SQVTM, ANQGSEA. The CDR3 has 13 amino acids, counting the end cysteine and phenylalanine. Only CDR3 DNA remains: 39 bases, in frame from the first base. The rearranged chain carries TRBV29-1 and TRBJ2-2; the D gene assignment is ambiguous. This receptor was taken from a female donor with early-stage non-small cell lung cancer. The specimen was PBMCs, collected at surgery. CDR3 loop: CSVVHGYTGELFF. The DNA sequence is given as TGCAGCGTTGTCCATGGGTACACCGGGGAGCTGTTTTTT.